These T cell receptor beta chains were read from a single sample in a study of blood T cell repertoires in COVID-19. The assay was immunoSEQ multiplex PCR, and TCRdb's table has in-frame clones only and misses some. The sample shows approximately 230,000 clones, 70% to 90% of them seen only once. The sample comprised peripheral blood. These receptors came from a young man who had recovered from COVID-19. Each CDR3 is given with its conserved first and last residue. A D gene is named only where the DNA matches it firmly. The listing skips clone size in some rows; elsewhere it reads once, few, many or a size class.

v_gene: TRBV27; d_gene: -; abundance: -; j_gene: TRBJ2-5; CDR3nt: TGTGCCAGCAGTTTGGGGTCGAGACACCTCGGAGGGAAGACCCAGTACTTC; CDR3aa: CASSLGSRHLGGKTQYF
v_gene: TRBV6-1; d_gene: -; abundance: once; j_gene: TRBJ1-2; CDR3nt: TGTGCCAGCAGTGACATGGGCCGAGACTATGGCTACACCTTC; CDR3aa: CASSDMGRDYGYTF
v_gene: TRBV20-1; d_gene: -; abundance: -; j_gene: TRBJ1-1; CDR3nt: TGCAGTGCCATAGGAGACACTGAAGCTTTCTTT; CDR3aa: CSAIGDTEAFF
v_gene: TRBV3-1/TRBV3-2; d_gene: TRBD1; abundance: -; j_gene: TRBJ2-3; CDR3nt: TGTGCCAGCAGCTACCCCACCGGGACAGGGACAGATACGCAGTATTTT; CDR3aa: CASSYPTGTGTDTQYF
v_gene: TRBV30; d_gene: -; abundance: -; j_gene: TRBJ2-3; CDR3nt: TGTGCCTGGAGTGTATGGGGCGCAGATACGCAGTATTTT; CDR3aa: CAWSVWGADTQYF
v_gene: TRBV28; d_gene: -; abundance: -; j_gene: TRBJ2-3; CDR3nt: TGTGCCAGCACCGACCCGGGTAATACGCAGTATTTT; CDR3aa: CASTDPGNTQYF
v_gene: TRBV10-3; d_gene: -; abundance: few; j_gene: TRBJ1-1; CDR3nt: TGTGCCATCAGTGAGTCGAGGGCCACTGAAGCTTTCTTT; CDR3aa: CAISESRATEAFF
v_gene: TRBV29-1; d_gene: TRBD1; abundance: -; j_gene: TRBJ2-7; CDR3nt: TGCAGCGTAGGGGACAGGGCCCACGAGCAGTACTTC; CDR3aa: CSVGDRAHEQYF
v_gene: TRBV6-5; d_gene: -; abundance: -; j_gene: TRBJ2-7; CDR3nt: TGTGCCAGCAGTTACGGACAGAACTCCTACGAGCAGTACTTC; CDR3aa: CASSYGQNSYEQYF
v_gene: TRBV29-1; d_gene: -; abundance: -; j_gene: TRBJ1-1; CDR3nt: TGCAGCGTTGAGGAAGGAGGTAGCACTGAAGCTTTCTTT; CDR3aa: CSVEEGGSTEAFF
v_gene: TRBV27; d_gene: -; abundance: -; j_gene: TRBJ1-6; CDR3nt: TGTGCCAGCAGTTTGGGGGGACGGGCCGGTTCACCCCTCCACTTT; CDR3aa: CASSLGGRAGSPLHF
v_gene: TRBV6-2/TRBV6-3; d_gene: -; abundance: -; j_gene: TRBJ2-7; CDR3nt: TGTGCCAGCAGTTACTCTCCGGGTTCCCGGAGGGGCGAGCAGTACTTC; CDR3aa: CASSYSPGSRRGEQYF
v_gene: TRBV24-1; d_gene: -; abundance: -; j_gene: TRBJ1-1; CDR3nt: TGTGCCACCAGTGCCCTTACAGGGACCATGAACACTGAAGCTTTCTTT; CDR3aa: CATSALTGTMNTEAFF
v_gene: TRBV7-9; d_gene: -; abundance: -; j_gene: TRBJ1-5; CDR3nt: TGTGCCAGCAGCTTAGTGGTGAGTTCTAGCAATCAGCCCCAGCATTTT; CDR3aa: CASSLVVSSSNQPQHF
v_gene: TRBV10-3; d_gene: -; abundance: once; j_gene: TRBJ1-3; CDR3nt: TGTGCCATCAGTGGGGGCAGCCCCTCTGGAAACACCATATATTTT; CDR3aa: CAISGGSPSGNTIYF
v_gene: TRBV7-2; d_gene: TRBD1; abundance: -; j_gene: TRBJ2-7; CDR3nt: TGTGCCAGCAGCTTACCGGACAGGTTCTACGAGCAGTACTTC; CDR3aa: CASSLPDRFYEQYF
v_gene: TRBV28; d_gene: TRBD1; abundance: -; j_gene: TRBJ1-3; CDR3nt: TGTGCCAGCAGTCGTATCCGGGACAGCAAGAGCTCTGGAAACACCATATATTTT; CDR3aa: CASSRIRDSKSSGNTIYF
v_gene: TRBV5-1; d_gene: TRBD1; abundance: -; j_gene: TRBJ1-2; CDR3nt: TGCGCCAGCAGCTTGGATTGGACAGGGAACTATGGCTACACCTTC; CDR3aa: CASSLDWTGNYGYTF
v_gene: TRBV11-2; d_gene: -; abundance: -; j_gene: TRBJ2-7; CDR3nt: TGTGCCAGCAGCTTAGATGATAGGCAGGGTACCTACGAGCAGTACTTC; CDR3aa: CASSLDDRQGTYEQYF
v_gene: TRBV6-5; d_gene: -; abundance: few; j_gene: TRBJ2-5; CDR3nt: TGTGCCAGCAGTTACGGACTAAAAGAGACCCAGTACTTC; CDR3aa: CASSYGLKETQYF
v_gene: TRBV2; d_gene: -; abundance: -; j_gene: TRBJ2-3; CDR3nt: TGTGCCAGCAGTGAAGTATCAGATACGCAGTATTTT; CDR3aa: CASSEVSDTQYF
v_gene: TRBV19; d_gene: -; abundance: -; j_gene: TRBJ2-3; CDR3nt: TGTGCCAGCCGCGGGGGCCACTACGCATTCACAGATACGCAGTATTTT; CDR3aa: CASRGGHYAFTDTQYF
v_gene: TRBV5-1; d_gene: -; abundance: -; j_gene: TRBJ1-1; CDR3nt: TGCGCCAGCAGCTTGGGGCGGGAGAACGCTGAAGCTTTCTTT; CDR3aa: CASSLGRENAEAFF
v_gene: TRBV7-2; d_gene: -; abundance: -; j_gene: TRBJ1-2; CDR3nt: TGTGCCAGCAGCGTTAGATTAGGCTACACCTTC; CDR3aa: CASSVRLGYTF
v_gene: TRBV19; d_gene: -; abundance: once; j_gene: TRBJ2-3; CDR3nt: TGTGCCAGTAGTATAGGAGGGTCTGATACGCAGTATTTT; CDR3aa: CASSIGGSDTQYF
v_gene: TRBV6-6; d_gene: -; abundance: -; j_gene: TRBJ1-3; CDR3nt: TGTGCCAGCAGTTACGGGCGGGACCCAGGAAACACCATATATTTT; CDR3aa: CASSYGRDPGNTIYF
v_gene: TRBV6-2/TRBV6-3; d_gene: -; abundance: -; j_gene: TRBJ1-5; CDR3nt: TGTGCCAGCAGTTCCCGCTATCTTGATCTTAGGAGGGGCGATCAGCCCCAGCATTTT; CDR3aa: CASSSRYLDLRRGDQPQHF
v_gene: TRBV2; d_gene: -; abundance: -; j_gene: TRBJ1-4; CDR3nt: TGTGCCACGTCCAGGGGTAGTGAAAAACTGTTTTTT; CDR3aa: CATSRGSEKLFF
v_gene: TRBV4-2; d_gene: TRBD2; abundance: many; j_gene: TRBJ2-2; CDR3nt: TGTGCCAGCAGCCAAGGGCTAGCGGACACCGGGGAGCTGTTTTTT; CDR3aa: CASSQGLADTGELFF
v_gene: TRBV6-1; d_gene: -; abundance: -; j_gene: TRBJ1-5; CDR3nt: TGTGCCAGCAGCCCAGGGAGGAGCAATCAGCCCCAGCATTTT; CDR3aa: CASSPGRSNQPQHF
v_gene: TRBV4-3; d_gene: -; abundance: few; j_gene: TRBJ1-2; CDR3nt: TGCGCCAGCAGCCAAGATTTCGGTTCTTCGAGGGTCAGTGGCTACACCTTC; CDR3aa: CASSQDFGSSRVSGYTF
v_gene: TRBV7-6; d_gene: -; abundance: few; j_gene: TRBJ2-7; CDR3nt: TGTGCCAGCAGCGGTGTAGGGGGTTACGAGCAGTACTTC; CDR3aa: CASSGVGGYEQYF
v_gene: TRBV15; d_gene: TRBD1; abundance: -; j_gene: TRBJ2-7; CDR3nt: TGTGCCACCAGTAGGACAGGGGCTTCCTACGAGCAGTACTTC; CDR3aa: CATSRTGASYEQYF
v_gene: TRBV15; d_gene: TRBD1; abundance: once; j_gene: TRBJ1-2; CDR3nt: TGTGCCACCAGCAGAGCCGGGACAGGGTCCTCGGAAGGCTACACCTTC; CDR3aa: CATSRAGTGSSEGYTF
v_gene: TRBV19; d_gene: -; abundance: -; j_gene: TRBJ1-1; CDR3nt: TGTGCCAGTAGTATATCAGGGCACGGCACTGAAGCTTTCTTT; CDR3aa: CASSISGHGTEAFF
v_gene: TRBV6-2/TRBV6-3; d_gene: -; abundance: -; j_gene: TRBJ1-2; CDR3nt: TGTGCCAGCAGTTATTTCCTTCAGGGGCAGAGCTATGGCTACACCTTC; CDR3aa: CASSYFLQGQSYGYTF
v_gene: TRBV7-2; d_gene: TRBD1; abundance: -; j_gene: TRBJ1-1; CDR3nt: TGTGCCAGCAGCTTAAGTCCGGGGACAGGTGGGAGCGGGGACACTGAAGCTTTCTTT; CDR3aa: CASSLSPGTGGSGDTEAFF
v_gene: TRBV5-1; d_gene: TRBD1; abundance: -; j_gene: TRBJ1-6; CDR3nt: TGCGCCAGCAGCTTCCTCCTAGGACAGGGGGGTTCACCCCTCCACTTT; CDR3aa: CASSFLLGQGGSPLHF
v_gene: TRBV7-9; d_gene: -; abundance: -; j_gene: TRBJ1-2; CDR3nt: TGTGCCAGCAGCTTAGACCCCACAGGAATCTATGGCTACACCTTC; CDR3aa: CASSLDPTGIYGYTF
v_gene: TRBV5-1; d_gene: -; abundance: -; j_gene: TRBJ1-1; CDR3nt: TGCGCCAGTGCGGAGAACACTGAAGCTTTCTTT; CDR3aa: CASAENTEAFF
v_gene: TRBV5-4; d_gene: TRBD2; abundance: few; j_gene: TRBJ2-3; CDR3nt: TGTGCCAGCAGCACCCCGACTAGCTCAGATACGCAGTATTTT; CDR3aa: CASSTPTSSDTQYF
v_gene: TRBV12-3/TRBV12-4; d_gene: -; abundance: -; j_gene: TRBJ1-2; CDR3nt: TGTGCCAGCAGCCAATTAGTCGGTGGCTACACCTTC; CDR3aa: CASSQLVGGYTF
v_gene: TRBV3-1/TRBV3-2; d_gene: -; abundance: -; j_gene: TRBJ2-2; CDR3nt: TGTGCCAGCAGCCAACCGAGGGGGGGCTCCACCGGGGAGCTGTTTTTT; CDR3aa: CASSQPRGGSTGELFF
v_gene: TRBV30; d_gene: TRBD2; abundance: -; j_gene: TRBJ2-5; CDR3nt: TGTGCCTGGGGGAGACTAGCGGGGGCAGAGACCCAGTACTTC; CDR3aa: CAWGRLAGAETQYF
v_gene: TRBV7-8; d_gene: TRBD1; abundance: -; j_gene: TRBJ2-1; CDR3nt: TGTGCCAGCAGCTCCACCGGGACAGGTTACAATGAGCAGTTCTTC; CDR3aa: CASSSTGTGYNEQFF
v_gene: TRBV14; d_gene: -; abundance: once; j_gene: TRBJ1-2; CDR3nt: TGTGCCAGCAGCCAAGAGAGCTATGGCTACACCTTC; CDR3aa: CASSQESYGYTF
v_gene: TRBV5-1; d_gene: -; abundance: -; j_gene: TRBJ1-1; CDR3nt: TGCGCCAGCAGCTTGGACTGGCAGGGATTGAACACTGAAGCTTTCTTT; CDR3aa: CASSLDWQGLNTEAFF
v_gene: TRBV21-1; d_gene: -; abundance: -; j_gene: TRBJ2-5; CDR3nt: TGTGCCAGCAGCAATCCGGGGGACCTCGAGGAGACCCAGTACTTC; CDR3aa: CASSNPGDLEETQYF
v_gene: TRBV7-9; d_gene: TRBD1; abundance: few; j_gene: TRBJ2-7; CDR3nt: TGTGCCAGCAGCTTAGCTGAAGGACAGGGAACCTACGAGCAGTACTTC; CDR3aa: CASSLAEGQGTYEQYF
v_gene: TRBV19; d_gene: -; abundance: -; j_gene: TRBJ1-1; CDR3nt: TGTGCCAGTAGTAGAGGTGATTTGTCTTTCTTT; CDR3aa: CASSRGDLSFF
v_gene: TRBV7-9; d_gene: TRBD1; abundance: -; j_gene: TRBJ1-1; CDR3nt: TGTGCCAGCAGCCGAAGTCCCGGGACAGGGGTTGGGACTGAAGCTTTCTTT; CDR3aa: CASSRSPGTGVGTEAFF
v_gene: TRBV6-5; d_gene: -; abundance: -; j_gene: TRBJ1-1; CDR3nt: TGTGCCAGCAACCACGACAGGGAAGCTTTCTTT; CDR3aa: CASNHDREAFF
v_gene: TRBV19; d_gene: -; abundance: -; j_gene: TRBJ2-7; CDR3nt: TGTGCCAGTAGTATAAAACCCGGACTGGGAAGTACCTTATCCTACGAGCAGTACTTC; CDR3aa: CASSIKPGLGSTLSYEQYF
v_gene: TRBV4-3; d_gene: TRBD1; abundance: -; j_gene: TRBJ2-2; CDR3nt: TGCGCCAGCAGCCAAGTACGGTCTATGGGGACAGGGGGTACCGGGGAGCTGTTTTTT; CDR3aa: CASSQVRSMGTGGTGELFF